This T cell receptor beta chain is from a study of Ad26.COV2.S vaccination and SARS-CoV-2 variants. This CDR3 is built from 13 residues. V shed 4 bases and J shed 2 bases, with 10 bases lying between them. Looked up from germline, CDR1 is SGHNT and CDR2 is YYREEE (reference sequence). Repertoires were generated with immunoSEQ multiplex PCR, while TCRdb's copy carries only in-frame clones and drops some. The sample lists hundreds of thousands of clones, about nine tenths occurring once. Stated treatment: some 20 received Ad26.COV2.S at low or high dose, single or two shots; roughly five received placebo; per-sample allocation not given. Day 63 after the first injection of vaccine or placebo was the sampling time.

The clonotype was recovered from a person between 18 and 59 years old who received the Ad26.COV2.S COVID-19 vaccine or a placebo. The V call is TRBV5-4, the J call TRBJ2-7; TRBD1 might be the D (6 bases). The material sequenced was peripheral blood, taken in a trial of Ad26.COV2.S vaccine versus placebo. The DNA of the CDR3 is TGTGCCAGCAGCCCCCGACAGGCCTACGAGCAGTACTTC. Its translation: CASSPRQAYEQYF.